A single sample is the source of the 16 T cell receptor beta chains below, sequenced in a study of technical replicates of blood from a handful of donors. Assay: immunoSEQ multiplex PCR; the TCRdb copy retains only in-frame clones and omits some. Of about 100,000 clones in the sample, more than 90% were seen once. Specimen: T cells isolated from PBMCs. Every receptor here comes from a human donor in good health.

The CDR3 here is CASSLGLQRNLNSPLHF. The DNA for the CDR3 is TGTGCCAGCAGCTTAGGACTACAGAGAAACCTTAATTCACCCCTCCACTTT. This sequence joins TRBV7-6 and TRBJ1-6; D gene ambiguous. The V gene lost 1 base and the J gene lost 6 bases, with 16 bases spanning the gap. CDR1 is SGHVS and CDR2 is FNYEAQ in the germline V gene. The CDR3 loop spans 17 amino acids.

The rearrangement joins TRBV9 to TRBJ1-1; D is undetermined. V lost 3 bases, J lost 5 bases, and 14 bases lay in between. In germline, CDR1 is SGDLS, CDR2 YYNGEE. The CDR3 contains 14 residues. The CDR3 spells CASSAGRVGTEAFF. CDR3 sequence (DNA): TGTGCCAGCAGCGCCGGGAGGGTGGGGACTGAAGCTTTCTTT.

The chain employs TRBV10-1 and TRBJ2-2, with a possible D match to TRBD1 (5 bases). The CDR3 is made up of 13 amino acids. V shed 3 bases and J shed 9 bases, with 11 bases lying between them. Germline V CDR1 and CDR2: WNHNN, SYGVQD (reference sequence). CDR3 DNA sequence: TGCGCCAGCAGTGACGACAGCAGAAGGGAGCTGTTTTTT. This gives the protein CASSDDSRRELFF.

The J gene is TRBJ2-3, the V gene TRBV5-1, with no clear D. Trimming cost V 4 bases and J 0 bases, with 9 bases left between them. The CDR3 length is 14 residues. The germline V gene encodes CDR1 SGHRS and CDR2 YFSETQ. The chain's CDR3 is CASSTGPSTDTQYF. The CDR3 DNA reads TGCGCCAGCAGCACGGGTCCTAGCACAGATACGCAGTATTTT. The full variable domain, with the rest looked up from reference TRBV5-1 and TRBJ2-3, is KAGVTQTPRYLIKTRGQQVTLSCSPISGHRSVSWYQQTPGQGLQFLFEYFSETQRNKGNFPGRFSGRQFSNSRSEMNVSTLELGDSALYLCASSTGPSTDTQYFGPGTRLTVL.

The chain carries TRBV7-2 and TRBJ2-7, with TRBD2 matching 9 bases. This CDR3 has 15 amino acids. Germline CDR1 is SGHTA and CDR2 is FQGNSA. With V trimmed by 4 bases and J by 0 bases, 4 bases remained unmatched. CDR3 sequence (DNA): TGTGCCAGCAGCTCTCTAGCGGGGAGCTCCTACGAGCAGTACTTC. Residues: CASSSLAGSSYEQYF.

This clone was counted a single time. This chain uses TRBV10-2 with TRBJ1-1; 7 nucleotides match TRBD1. Germline assignment: CDR1 WSHSY and CDR2 SAAADI. The CDR3 length is 14 residues. The junction had 2 bases not matched to a gene; V was cut back by 2 bases and J by 2 bases. In nucleotides, the CDR3 is TGCGCCAGCAGTGAGCAGGGGGAAAACACTGAAGCTTTCTTT. Protein sequence: CASSEQGENTEAFF.

The chain carries TRBV5-4 and TRBJ2-1; 9 positions match TRBD2. CDR3 size: 17 residues. Germline V gives CDR1 SGHNT, CDR2 YYREEE (reference sequence). V was clipped by 0 bases and J by 4 bases; unmatched bases: 8. CDR3 in amino acids: CASSLARGGGAYNEQFF. CDR3 coding DNA: TGTGCCAGCAGCTTGGCTCGGGGCGGGGGGGCGTACAATGAGCAGTTCTTC.

This clone was observed a single time. The CDR3 loop reads CASSSVAGGPYEQYF. CDR3 nucleotide sequence: TGTGCCAGCAGCAGTGTAGCGGGAGGGCCTTACGAGCAGTACTTC. V usage is TRBV5-6 and J usage is TRBJ2-7; 11 bases line up with TRBD2. From germline, CDR1 is SGHDT and CDR2 YYEEEE. The CDR3 is 15 residues long. The ends lost 4 bases at V and 4 bases at J; junction bases unmatched: 7.

J is TRBJ1-1 and V is TRBV29-1; 10 bases fit TRBD1. After removal of 4 bases from V and 4 bases from J, the junction contained 3 bases not matched to a gene. Germline V gene data show CDR1 as SQVTM and CDR2 as ANQGSEA. This CDR3 spans 13 amino acids. CDR3 region: CSVGQGASTEAFF. CDR3 coding DNA: TGCAGCGTTGGACAGGGGGCTAGCACTGAAGCTTTCTTT.

This clone was seen a single time. CDR3 protein: CASSEDSRDTEAFF. CDR3 DNA: TGTGCCAGCAGTGAGGACTCGAGGGACACTGAAGCTTTCTTT. The chain couples TRBV6-1 to TRBJ1-1; no clear D gene. Trimming left V 3 bases short and J 3 bases short, with 11 bases between. CDR1 and CDR2 (germline): MNHNS, SASEGT. The CDR3 is 14 amino acids.

This clone was seen a handful of times. The V gene is TRBV2, the J gene TRBJ2-1, with D unclear. This CDR3 region has 14 residues. Germline values: CDR1 SNHLY, CDR2 FYNNEI. V lost 6 bases and J 0 bases, leaving 9 bases between the germline ends. CDR3 region: CASSYQVSYNEQFF. DNA of the CDR3: TGTGCCAGCAGCTACCAGGTCTCCTACAATGAGCAGTTCTTC.

The chain carries TRBV15 and TRBJ2-1, with 9 bases fitting TRBD1. Trimming at V came to 3 bases and at J to 5 bases, leaving 8 bases not matched to a gene. Germline lookup yields CDR1 LNHNV and CDR2 YYDKDF (reference sequence). The CDR3 sequence is 16 residues long. The CDR3: CATSRPGTGMDNEQFF. The CDR3 region has the DNA TGTGCCACCAGCAGGCCCGGGACAGGGATGGACAATGAGCAGTTCTTC.

The sample holds a few counts of this clone. The genes are TRBV6-1 and TRBJ1-1; 7 bases are a match to TRBD1. Trimming at V came to 6 bases and at J to 0 bases, leaving 4 bases not matched to a gene. Germline lookup yields CDR1 MNHNS and CDR2 SASEGT. The CDR3 consists of 14 residues. The CDR3 sequence is CASSEQGLNTEAFF. In nucleotides, the CDR3 is TGTGCCAGCAGCGAACAGGGGCTGAACACTGAAGCTTTCTTT.

The chain employs TRBV5-1 and TRBJ2-4; TRBD1 matches at 8 bases. Germline CDR1 reads SGHRS; CDR2 reads YFSETQ. This CDR3 is built from 14 residues. Trimming cost V 2 bases and J 9 bases; bases outside gene matches: 7. The CDR3 DNA is TGCGCCAGCAGCTTCGACAGGGGTGACGGCATTCAGTACTTC. It translates to CASSFDRGDGIQYF.

The count of this clone is one. The chain links TRBV21-1 to TRBJ2-2; the D call in the table, TRBD2, was not verified against the DNA. TRBV21-1 is shown as a pseudogene. The CDR3 is 15 residues long. This chain's CDR3 is CASSNREGNTGELFF. As DNA, the CDR3 is TGTGCCAGCAGCAATAGGGAGGGGAACACCGGGGAGCTGTTTTTT.

The J gene is TRBJ2-7, the V gene TRBV11-1, with 7 bases that match TRBD2. V shed 1 base and J 4 bases; nucleotides not matched to a gene: 7. The germline V gene encodes CDR1 SGHAT and CDR2 FQDESV (reference sequence). This CDR3 comprises 15 residues. The CDR3 bases are TGTGCCAGCAGCTTAGAACCCAGCGGGATTTACGAGCAGTACTTC. It specifies CASSLEPSGIYEQYF. Looking up the rest from reference TRBV11-1 and TRBJ2-7 gives the full variable domain: EAEVAQSPRYKITEKSQAVAFWCDPISGHATLYWYRQILGQGPELLVQFQDESVVDDSQLPKDRFSAERLKGVDSTLKIQPAELGDSAMYLCASSLEPSGIYEQYFGPGTRLTVT.